A few counts support the clone carrying this T cell receptor beta chain. The antigen is not known. This record comes from a study of T cell responses to AZD1222 COVID-19 vaccine. Findings and caveats of the study: Nearly half of spike-specific TCRs reportedly target unmutated variant regions. Repertoire samples came only from after the peak T cell response.

CDR1 and CDR2 (germline): SEHNR, FQNEAQ (reference sequence). Trimming removed 5 bases from V and 3 bases from J, with 5 bases in between. The CDR3 runs 11 residues. Pooled samples include second doses given at about 4 or 12 weeks. Using immunoSEQ multiplex PCR, the repertoire was profiled, and TCRdb retains in-frame clones only, with some absent. Of roughly 100,000 clones in the sample, around 84% are singletons; the top ten hold more than 13%. The sequencing used peripheral blood, collected 28 days after the second AZD1222 dose. This clonotype was sampled from an adult who received the AZD1222 COVID-19 vaccine. This chain links TRBV7-9 with TRBJ2-7; D not certain. The CDR3 protein is CASSDGYEQYF. DNA of the CDR3: TGTGCCAGCAGCGACGGCTACGAGCAGTACTTC.